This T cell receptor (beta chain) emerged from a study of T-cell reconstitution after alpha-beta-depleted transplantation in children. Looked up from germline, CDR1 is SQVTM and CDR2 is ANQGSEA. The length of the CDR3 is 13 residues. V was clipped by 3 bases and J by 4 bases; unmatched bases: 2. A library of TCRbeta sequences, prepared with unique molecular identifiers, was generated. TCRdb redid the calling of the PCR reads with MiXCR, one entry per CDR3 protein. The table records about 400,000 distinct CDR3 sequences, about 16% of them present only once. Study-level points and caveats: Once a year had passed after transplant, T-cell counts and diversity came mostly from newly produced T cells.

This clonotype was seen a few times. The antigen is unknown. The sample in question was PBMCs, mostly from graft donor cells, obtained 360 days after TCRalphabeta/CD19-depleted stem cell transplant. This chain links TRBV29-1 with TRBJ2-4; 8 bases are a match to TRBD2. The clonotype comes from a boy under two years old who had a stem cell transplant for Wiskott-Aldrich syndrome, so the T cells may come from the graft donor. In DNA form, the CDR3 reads TGCAGCGTTGATTCGGGGGGGAAAAACATTCAGTACTTC. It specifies CSVDSGGKNIQYF.